There are many counts of the clone carrying this T cell receptor beta chain. Trimming shortened V by 2 bases and J by 10 bases, and 17 bases separated the two germline ends. This CDR3 contains 14 residues. CDR1 and CDR2 from the germline V gene are MNHNS and SASEGT. The data belong to a study of T-cell reconstitution after alpha-beta-depleted transplantation in children. Researchers prepared the TCRbeta library using unique molecular identifiers, the study reports. TCRdb re-analysed the PCR reads in MiXCR, keeping a single row per CDR3 protein. Of some 240,000 distinct CDR3 sequences listed, about 9.6% were seen once; the top ten hold over 4.5%.

The source material was PBMCs from the stem cell graft donor, sampled from the stem cell graft. This clonotype originated in a human donor who donated a stem cell graft to a child with SCID. This rearrangement joins TRBV6-1 to TRBJ1-1; D unresolved. CDR3 in DNA: TGTGCCAGCAGTGAACCCATGATGGTAAGGTTAGCTTTCTTT. This encodes CASSEPMMVRLAFF.